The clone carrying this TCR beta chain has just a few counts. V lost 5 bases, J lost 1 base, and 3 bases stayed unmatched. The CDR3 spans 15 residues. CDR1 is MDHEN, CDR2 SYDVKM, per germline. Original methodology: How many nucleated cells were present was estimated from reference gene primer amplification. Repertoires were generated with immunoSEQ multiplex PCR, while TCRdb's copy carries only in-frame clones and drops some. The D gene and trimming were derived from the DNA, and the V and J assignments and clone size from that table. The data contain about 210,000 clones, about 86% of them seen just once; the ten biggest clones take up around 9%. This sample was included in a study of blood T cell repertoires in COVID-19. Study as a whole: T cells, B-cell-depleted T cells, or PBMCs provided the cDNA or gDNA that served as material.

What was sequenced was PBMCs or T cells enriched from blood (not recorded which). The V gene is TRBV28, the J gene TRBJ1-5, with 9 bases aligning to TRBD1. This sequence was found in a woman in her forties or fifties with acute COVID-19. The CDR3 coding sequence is TGTGCCAGCAGTCTGGACAGGGGAAGCAATCAGCCCCAGCATTTT. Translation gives CASSLDRGSNQPQHF.